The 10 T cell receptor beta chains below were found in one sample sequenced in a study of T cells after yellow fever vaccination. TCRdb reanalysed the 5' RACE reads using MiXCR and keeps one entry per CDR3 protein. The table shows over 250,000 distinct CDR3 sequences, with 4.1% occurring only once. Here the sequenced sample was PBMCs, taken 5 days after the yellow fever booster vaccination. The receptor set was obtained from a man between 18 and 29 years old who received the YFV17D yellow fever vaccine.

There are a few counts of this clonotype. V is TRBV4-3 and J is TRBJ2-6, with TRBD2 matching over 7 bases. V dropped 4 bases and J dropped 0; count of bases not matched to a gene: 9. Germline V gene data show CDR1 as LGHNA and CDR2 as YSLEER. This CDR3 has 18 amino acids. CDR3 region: CASSPGLVPTSGANVLTF. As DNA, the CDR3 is TGCGCCAGCAGCCCAGGACTAGTCCCAACCTCTGGGGCCAACGTCCTGACTTTC.

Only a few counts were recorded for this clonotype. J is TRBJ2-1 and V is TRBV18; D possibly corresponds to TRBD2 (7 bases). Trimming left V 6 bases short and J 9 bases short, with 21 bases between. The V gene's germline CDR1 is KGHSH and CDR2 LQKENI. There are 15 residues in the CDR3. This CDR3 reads CASSPGRGGVFEQFF. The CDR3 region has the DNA TGTGCCAGCTCCCCCGGAAGGGGGGGGGTGTTTGAGCAGTTCTTC.

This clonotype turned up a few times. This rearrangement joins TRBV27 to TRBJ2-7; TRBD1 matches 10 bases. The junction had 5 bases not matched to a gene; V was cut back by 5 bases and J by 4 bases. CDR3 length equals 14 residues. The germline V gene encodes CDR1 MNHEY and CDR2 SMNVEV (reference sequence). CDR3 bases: TGTGCCAGCAGTCCCAGGACAGGGGGTTACGAGCAGTACGTC. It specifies CASSPRTGGYEQYV.

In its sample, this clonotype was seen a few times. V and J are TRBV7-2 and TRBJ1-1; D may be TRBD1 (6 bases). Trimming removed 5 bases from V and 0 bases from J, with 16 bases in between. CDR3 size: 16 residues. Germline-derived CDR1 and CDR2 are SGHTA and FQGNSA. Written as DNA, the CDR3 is TGTGCCAGCAGCCTTAACAGAGGGGGGATGAACACTGAAGCTTTCTTT. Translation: CASSLNRGGMNTEAFF.

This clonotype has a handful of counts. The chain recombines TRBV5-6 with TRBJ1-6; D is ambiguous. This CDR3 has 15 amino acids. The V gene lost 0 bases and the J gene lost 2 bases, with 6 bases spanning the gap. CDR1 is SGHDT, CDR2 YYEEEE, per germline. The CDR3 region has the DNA TGTGCCAGCAGCTTGGTGGAAGCCTATAATTCACCCCTCCACTTT. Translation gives CASSLVEAYNSPLHF.

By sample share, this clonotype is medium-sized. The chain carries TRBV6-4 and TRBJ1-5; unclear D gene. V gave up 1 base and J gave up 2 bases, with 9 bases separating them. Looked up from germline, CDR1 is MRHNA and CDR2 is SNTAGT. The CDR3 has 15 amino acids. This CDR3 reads CASSDLVFCNQPQHF. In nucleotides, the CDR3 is TGTGCCAGCAGTGACTTGGTATTTTGCAATCAGCCCCAGCATTTT.

The CDR3 here is CASSLLRGSPAHGYTF. CDR3 sequence (DNA): TGTGCCAGCAGCTTGCTCCGGGGGTCTCCCGCTCATGGCTACACCTTC. The chain couples TRBV5-5 to TRBJ1-2; D might be TRBD1 (5 bases). Germline lookup yields CDR1 SGHKS and CDR2 YYEKEE (reference sequence). Trimming left V 1 base short and J 6 bases short, with 19 bases between. The CDR3 loop spans 16 amino acids.

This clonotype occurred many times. The CDR3 coding sequence is TGTGCCAGCAGCTTATTGCGGGAGGGCACCGGGGAGCTGTTTTTT. It yields the protein CASSLLREGTGELFF. This chain links TRBV7-9 with TRBJ2-2; 9 nucleotides line up with TRBD2. The J segment lost 4 bases and the V segment lost 2 bases, leaving 2 bases of the junction unmatched. Per the germline V gene, CDR1 is SEHNR and CDR2 is FQNEAQ (reference sequence). The CDR3 length is 15 residues.

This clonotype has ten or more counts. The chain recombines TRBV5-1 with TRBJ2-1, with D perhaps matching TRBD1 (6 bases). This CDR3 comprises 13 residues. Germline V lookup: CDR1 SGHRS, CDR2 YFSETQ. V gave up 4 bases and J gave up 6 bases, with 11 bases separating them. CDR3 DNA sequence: TGCGCCAGCAGCCCCGGGACATCCAATGAGCAGTTCTTC. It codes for CASSPGTSNEQFF.

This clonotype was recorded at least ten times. CDR3 residues: CASSEASGYQPQHF. DNA for the CDR3: TGTGCCAGCAGTGAGGCCTCCGGGTATCAGCCCCAGCATTTT. This chain connects TRBV6-2 or TRBV6-3 to TRBJ1-5; D unresolved. Looked up from germline, CDR1 is MNHEY and CDR2 is SVGEGT. The germline V and J ends were trimmed by 5 bases and 5 bases, with 13 bases remaining between them. The CDR3 has 14 amino acids.